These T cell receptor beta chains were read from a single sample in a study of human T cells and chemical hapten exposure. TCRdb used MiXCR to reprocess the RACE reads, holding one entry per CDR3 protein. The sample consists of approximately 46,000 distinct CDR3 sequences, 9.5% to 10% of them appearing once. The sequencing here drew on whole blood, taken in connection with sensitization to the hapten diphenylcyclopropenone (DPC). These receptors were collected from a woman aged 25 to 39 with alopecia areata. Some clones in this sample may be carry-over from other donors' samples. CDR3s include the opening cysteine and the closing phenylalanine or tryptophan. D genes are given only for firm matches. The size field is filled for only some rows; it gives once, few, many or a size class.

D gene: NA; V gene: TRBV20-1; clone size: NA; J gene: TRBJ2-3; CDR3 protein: CSALGRGAATDTQYF; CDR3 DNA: TGCAGTGCGCTAGGGCGGGGTGCGGCCACAGATACGCAGTATTTT
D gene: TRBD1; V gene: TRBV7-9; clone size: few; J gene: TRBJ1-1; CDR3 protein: CASSRPGGPNTEAFF; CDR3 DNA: TGTGCCAGCAGCCGACCAGGGGGCCCAAACACTGAAGCTTTCTTT
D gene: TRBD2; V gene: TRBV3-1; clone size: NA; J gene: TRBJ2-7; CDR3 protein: CASSRGRGSIYEQYF; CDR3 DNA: TGTGCCAGCAGCCGCGGGAGAGGGTCCATCTACGAGCAGTACTTC
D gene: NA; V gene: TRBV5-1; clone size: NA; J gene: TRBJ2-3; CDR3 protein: CASSLSAALTDTQYF; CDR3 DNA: TGCGCCAGCAGCTTGTCTGCGGCCCTCACAGATACGCAGTATTTT
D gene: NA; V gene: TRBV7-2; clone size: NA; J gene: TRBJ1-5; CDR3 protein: CASSKDRTLVQPQHF; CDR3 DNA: TGTGCCAGCAGCAAAGATCGGACACTCGTCCAGCCCCAGCATTTT
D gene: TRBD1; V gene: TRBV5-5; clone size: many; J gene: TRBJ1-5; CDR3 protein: CASSLTGGRQPQHF; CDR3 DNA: TGTGCCAGCAGCTTGACAGGGGGACGCCAGCCCCAGCATTTT
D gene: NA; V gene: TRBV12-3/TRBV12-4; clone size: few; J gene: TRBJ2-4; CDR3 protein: CASSPQGWTKNIQYF; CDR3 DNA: TGTGCCAGCAGCCCACAGGGTTGGACCAAAAACATTCAGTACTTC
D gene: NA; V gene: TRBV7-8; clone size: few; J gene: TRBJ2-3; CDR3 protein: CASSSLGAPTQYF; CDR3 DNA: TGTGCCAGCAGCTCGCTCGGGGCCCCTACGCAGTATTTT
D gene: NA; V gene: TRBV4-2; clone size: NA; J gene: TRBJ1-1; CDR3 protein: CASSIQDETEAFF; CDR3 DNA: TGTGCCAGCAGTATACAGGATGAGACTGAAGCTTTCTTT
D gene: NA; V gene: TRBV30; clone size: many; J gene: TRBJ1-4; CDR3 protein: CAWSEWTANEKLFF; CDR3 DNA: TGTGCCTGGAGTGAATGGACAGCGAATGAAAAACTGTTTTTT
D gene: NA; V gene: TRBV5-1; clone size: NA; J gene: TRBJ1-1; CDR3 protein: CASSLERGTEAFF; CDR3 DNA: TGCGCCAGCAGCTTGGAGAGGGGCACTGAAGCTTTCTTT
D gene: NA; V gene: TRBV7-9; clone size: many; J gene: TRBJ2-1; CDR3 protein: CASSLYGADEQFF; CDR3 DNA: TGTGCCAGCAGCCTATACGGGGCTGATGAGCAGTTCTTC
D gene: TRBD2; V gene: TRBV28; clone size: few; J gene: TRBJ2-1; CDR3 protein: CASMHLRGGVYNEQFF; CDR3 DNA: TGTGCCAGCATGCATTTACGGGGGGGCGTATACAATGAGCAGTTCTTC
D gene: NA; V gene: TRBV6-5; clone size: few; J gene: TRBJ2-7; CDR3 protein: CASSPDIIPYEQYF; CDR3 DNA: TGTGCCAGCAGCCCCGACATAATTCCCTACGAGCAGTACTTC
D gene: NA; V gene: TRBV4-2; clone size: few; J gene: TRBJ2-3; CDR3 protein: CASSQERRVSTDTQYF; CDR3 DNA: TGTGCCAGCAGCCAAGAGCGGAGGGTCAGCACAGATACGCAGTATTTT
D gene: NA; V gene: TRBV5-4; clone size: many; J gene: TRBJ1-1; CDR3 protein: CASSFWGALEAFF; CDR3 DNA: TGTGCCAGCAGCTTTTGGGGGGCGCTTGAAGCTTTCTTT
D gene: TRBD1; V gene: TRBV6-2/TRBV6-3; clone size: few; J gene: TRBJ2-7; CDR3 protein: CASSPLGQGHEQYF; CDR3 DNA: TGTGCCAGCAGCCCCCTCGGACAGGGCCACGAGCAGTACTTC
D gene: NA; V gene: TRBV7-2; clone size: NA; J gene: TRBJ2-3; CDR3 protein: CASSLVGYSSTLADTQYF; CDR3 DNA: TGTGCCAGCAGCTTAGTAGGCTATTCCTCCACCCTAGCTGATACGCAGTATTTT
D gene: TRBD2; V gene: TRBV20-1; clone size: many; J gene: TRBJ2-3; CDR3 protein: CSALADLGDTQYF; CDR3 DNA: TGCAGTGCCCTAGCGGACCTAGGCGATACGCAGTATTTT
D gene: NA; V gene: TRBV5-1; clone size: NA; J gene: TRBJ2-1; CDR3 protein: CASSQGPSIEQFF; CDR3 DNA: TGCGCCAGCAGCCAAGGGCCCAGCATTGAGCAGTTCTTC
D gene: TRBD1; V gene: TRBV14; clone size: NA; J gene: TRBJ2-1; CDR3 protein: CASSQKGPGQGSYNEQFF; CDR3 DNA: TGTGCCAGCAGCCAAAAAGGGCCCGGACAGGGCTCTTACAATGAGCAGTTCTTC
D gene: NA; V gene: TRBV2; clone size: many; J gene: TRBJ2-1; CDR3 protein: CASSFQGYNEQFF; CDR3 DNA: TGTGCCAGCAGTTTCCAGGGGTACAATGAGCAGTTCTTC
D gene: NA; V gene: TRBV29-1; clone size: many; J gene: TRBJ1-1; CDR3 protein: CSVARTVLTEAFF; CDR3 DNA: TGCAGCGTCGCAAGGACAGTATTAACTGAAGCTTTCTTT
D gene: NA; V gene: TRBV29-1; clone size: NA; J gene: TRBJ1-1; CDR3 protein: CSVEKLMNTEAFF; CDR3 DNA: TGCAGCGTTGAGAAGCTTATGAACACTGAAGCTTTCTTT
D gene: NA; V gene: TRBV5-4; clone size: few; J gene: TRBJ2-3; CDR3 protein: CASRGAGDTQYF; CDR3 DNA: TGTGCCAGCCGCGGGGCGGGAGATACGCAGTATTTT
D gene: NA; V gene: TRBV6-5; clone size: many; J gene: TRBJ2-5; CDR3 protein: CASSYSSPGMETQYF; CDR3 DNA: TGTGCCAGCAGTTACTCGAGTCCAGGGATGGAGACCCAGTACTTC
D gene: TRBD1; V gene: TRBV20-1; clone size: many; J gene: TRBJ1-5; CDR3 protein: CRVGGTGSNQPQHF; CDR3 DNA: TGCAGGGTAGGCGGGACAGGTAGCAATCAGCCCCAGCATTTT
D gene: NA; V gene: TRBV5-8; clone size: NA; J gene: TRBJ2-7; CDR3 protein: CASSFHATGVNEQYF; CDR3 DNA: TGTGCCAGCAGCTTTCACGCGACAGGCGTGAACGAGCAGTACTTC
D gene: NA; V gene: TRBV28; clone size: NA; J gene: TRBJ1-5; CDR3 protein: CASRPPGWANQPQHF; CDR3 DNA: TGTGCCAGCAGACCACCGGGTTGGGCCAATCAGCCCCAGCATTTT
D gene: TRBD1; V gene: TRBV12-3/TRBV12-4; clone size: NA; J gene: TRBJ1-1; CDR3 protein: CASSDDRGDAFF; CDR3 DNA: TGTGCCAGCAGTGATGACAGGGGAGACGCTTTCTTT
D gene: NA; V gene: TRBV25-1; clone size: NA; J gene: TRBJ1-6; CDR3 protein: CASRGRGVRSPLHF; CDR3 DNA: TGTGCCAGCAGGGGGAGAGGGGTACGCTCACCCCTCCACTTT
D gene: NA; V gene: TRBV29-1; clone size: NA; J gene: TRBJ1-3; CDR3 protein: CSVEVVSGNTIYF; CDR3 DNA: TGCAGCGTTGAGGTGGTCTCTGGAAACACCATATATTTT
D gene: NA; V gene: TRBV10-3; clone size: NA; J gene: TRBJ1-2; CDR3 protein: CAISESNRPAYYGYTF; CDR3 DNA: TGTGCCATCAGTGAGTCTAACAGACCAGCCTACTATGGCTACACCTTC
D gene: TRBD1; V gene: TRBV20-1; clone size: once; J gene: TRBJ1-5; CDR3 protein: CSASAGTGNQPQHF; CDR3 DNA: TGCAGTGCTAGTGCAGGGACAGGCAATCAGCCCCAGCATTTT
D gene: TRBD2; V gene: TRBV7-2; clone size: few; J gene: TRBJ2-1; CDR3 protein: CASSLGLAGRPGNEQFF; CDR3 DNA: TGTGCCAGCAGCCTTGGACTAGCGGGGCGGCCCGGCAATGAGCAGTTCTTC
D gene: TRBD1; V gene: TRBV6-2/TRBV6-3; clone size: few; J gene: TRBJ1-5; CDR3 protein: CASRGRDRDYSNQPQHF; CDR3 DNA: TGTGCCAGCAGGGGAAGGGACAGGGATTATAGCAATCAGCCCCAGCATTTT
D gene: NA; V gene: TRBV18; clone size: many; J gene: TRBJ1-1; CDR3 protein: CASSPNTGTANTEAFF; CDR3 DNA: TGTGCCAGCTCACCCAATACCGGGACGGCGAACACTGAAGCTTTCTTT
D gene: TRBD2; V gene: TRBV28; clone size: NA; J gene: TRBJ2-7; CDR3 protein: CASSLPSGAYEQYF; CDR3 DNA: TGTGCCAGCAGTTTACCTAGCGGGGCCTACGAGCAGTACTTC
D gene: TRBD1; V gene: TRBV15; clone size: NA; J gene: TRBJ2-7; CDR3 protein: CATSRLPGGDGEQYF; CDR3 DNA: TGTGCCACCAGCCGCCTCCCAGGGGGAGACGGCGAGCAGTACTTC
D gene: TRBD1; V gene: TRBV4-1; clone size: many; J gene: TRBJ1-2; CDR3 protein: CASSQGQGLNYGYTF; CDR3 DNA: TGCGCCAGCAGCCAAGGACAGGGTCTAAACTATGGCTACACCTTC
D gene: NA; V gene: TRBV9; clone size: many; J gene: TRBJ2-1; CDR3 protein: CASSVGGSPSYNEQFF; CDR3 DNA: TGTGCCAGCAGCGTAGGGGGTTCCCCCTCCTACAATGAGCAGTTCTTC
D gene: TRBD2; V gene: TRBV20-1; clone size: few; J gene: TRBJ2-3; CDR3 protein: CSAGTSGGGTDTQYF; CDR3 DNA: TGCAGTGCCGGGACTAGCGGGGGGGGTACGGATACGCAGTATTTT